The 26 T cell receptor beta chains below come from one sample, sequenced in a study of spatial heterogeneity in lung cancer. General study results and limits: How many expanded intratumoral alpha and beta TCRs were present tracked the tumor mutation count, which was a count of nonsynonymous mutations.

Their recognized antigens are unknown. Time point reported: sample taken at primary tumor resection. TCRdb itself ran the 5' RACE reads through MiXCR, one entry per CDR3 protein. The sample lists about 13,000 distinct CDR3 sequences, roughly 6% seen once, with around 10% in the top ten. Material: lung tumor tissue, obtained at surgery. All receptors come from a female donor with early-stage non-small cell lung cancer.

By frequency in the sample, this clonotype is medium-sized (0.01 to 0.1%). A library prepared for alpha chains yielded this beta chain as an off-target read; its size is of little meaning. The rearrangement joins TRBV7-9 to TRBJ1-5; a weak D match, TRBD1 (5 bases). The V and J ends lost 4 bases and 3 bases respectively, with 13 bases between them. The CDR3 totals 15 residues. Per germline, CDR1 SEHNR and CDR2 FQNEAQ (reference sequence). The CDR3 loop reads CASSSEQESNQPQHF. CDR3 bases: TGTGCCAGCAGCTCCGAACAGGAATCCAATCAGCCCCAGCATTTT.

Points on this clonotype: One end of the junction does not line up with germline, which may come from a read error. Little can be read into the size of this beta chain, an off-target read in a library designed for alpha chains. The chain combines TRBV5-1 with TRBJ1-1; D might be TRBD1 (6 bases). The CDR3 loop spans 13 amino acids. Germline V CDR1 and CDR2: SGHRS, YFSETQ. CDR3 sequence (DNA): TGCGCCACCAGCTACAGGGATTACACTGAAGCTTTCTTC. It yields the protein CATSYRDYTEAFF.

This clonotype was counted at least ten times. As an off-target read in a library built for alpha chains, this beta chain has a frequency of little significance. The gene calls are TRBV18 and TRBJ2-7; D gene unclear. This CDR3 is built from 13 residues. The germline V gene encodes CDR1 KGHSH and CDR2 LQKENI. Trimming pared 0 bases from V and 0 bases from J, leaving 3 bases between. The CDR3 DNA reads as TGTGCCAGCTCACCACCAACCTCCTACGAGCAGTACTTC. Translation: CASSPPTSYEQYF.

This clonotype was picked up many times. This beta chain is off target for a library built for alpha chains, so its abundance means little. The chain has TRBV5-4 and TRBJ2-5, with D perhaps matching TRBD1 (5 bases). The CDR3 spans 14 residues. V was shortened by 4 bases and J by 2 bases, with 12 bases between the two germline ends. Germline CDR1 SGHNT, CDR2 YYREEE (reference sequence). The CDR3 DNA is TGTGCCAGCAGCAGGCAGCACAGGCAAGAGACCCAGTACTTC. Translated, it gives CASSRQHRQETQYF. The full variable domain, its missing parts supplied by reference TRBV5-4 and TRBJ2-5, is ETGVTQSPTHLIKTRGQQVTLRCSSQSGHNTVSWYQQALGQGPQFIFQYYREEENGRGNFPPRFSGLQFPNYSSELNVNALELDDSALYLCASSRQHRQETQYFGPGTRLLVL.

This clonotype was seen ten or more times. The library was designed around alpha chains, so this beta chain is a stray read whose abundance carries little weight. The J gene is TRBJ1-1, the V gene TRBV7-9; D gene uncertain. CDR3 length equals 13 residues. The V and J ends lost 1 base and 5 bases respectively, with 8 bases between them. From germline, CDR1 is SEHNR and CDR2 FQNEAQ (reference sequence). The CDR3: CASSLESATEAFF. In DNA, the CDR3 is TGTGCCAGCAGCTTAGAATCAGCGACTGAAGCTTTCTTT.

This clonotype was counted many times. The library was prepared for alpha chains; this beta chain is a stray read, so its frequency means little. V is TRBV20-1 and J is TRBJ1-2, with 7 bases aligning to TRBD1. Germline CDR1 DFQATT, CDR2 SNEGSKA (reference sequence). The CDR3 contains 14 residues. Germline trimming cut 7 bases from V and 4 bases from J; bases unmatched to any gene: 12. CDR3: CSVMARGQGYGYTF. DNA of the CDR3: TGCAGTGTGATGGCGAGGGGGCAAGGCTATGGCTACACCTTC.

This clonotype was recorded at least ten times. In a library made to pick up alpha chains, this beta chain is a stray read with a size that means little. The chain has TRBV3-1 and TRBJ2-3, with no clear D. Between the trimmed V and J ends, which lost 1 base and 5 bases, there was a span of 1 base. This CDR3 comprises 11 residues. Germline assignment: CDR1 LGHDT and CDR2 YNNKEL (reference sequence). CDR3 residues: CASSQGDTQYF. DNA for the CDR3: TGTGCCAGCAGCCAAGGAGATACGCAGTATTTT.

This clonotype has more than one count but fewer than ten. The library was prepared for alpha chains; this beta chain is a stray read, so its frequency means little. This chain links TRBV9 with TRBJ2-5; no definite D call. Germline V gene sequence: CDR1 SGDLS, CDR2 YYNGEE. The germline V and J ends were trimmed by 0 bases and 5 bases, with 8 bases remaining between them. The CDR3 has 13 amino acids. The CDR3 protein is CASSVGGLETQYF. CDR3 nucleotide sequence: TGTGCCAGCAGCGTAGGAGGTTTGGAGACCCAGTACTTC.

This clonotype was seen many times. Little can be read into the size of this beta chain, an off-target read in a library designed for alpha chains. This chain links TRBV9 with TRBJ1-4, with D uncertain. The CDR3 sequence is 15 residues long. The germline V gene has CDR1 SGDLS and CDR2 YYNGEE. With 0 bases removed from V and 6 bases from J, the gap between germline ends came to 12 bases. CDR3 amino acids: CASSVGAGLYEKLFF. CDR3 DNA: TGTGCCAGCAGCGTAGGGGCAGGCCTATATGAAAAACTGTTTTTT.

This clonotype is medium-sized within its sample. The library was designed around alpha chains, so this beta chain is a stray read whose abundance carries little weight. The chain recombines TRBV5-1 with TRBJ2-5, with TRBD2 as a possible D gene (6 bases). Germline V gives CDR1 SGHRS, CDR2 YFSETQ. Trimming stripped 0 bases from V and 5 bases from J, with 14 bases between. This CDR3 region has 15 residues. The CDR3 loop reads CASSLEASAGETQYF. The CDR3 coding sequence is TGCGCCAGCAGCTTGGAAGCCTCGGCGGGGGAGACCCAGTACTTC.

This clonotype was seen ten or more times. Little can be read into the size of this beta chain, an off-target read in a library designed for alpha chains. The rearrangement links TRBV5-1 to TRBJ1-1; tentative D call: TRBD1 (5 bases). The CDR3 is 17 residues long. The V gene lost 0 bases and the J gene lost 7 bases, with 22 bases spanning the gap. Germline V gene data show CDR1 as SGHRS and CDR2 as YFSETQ. The CDR3 sequence is CASSLEGSVSYLYEAFF. The CDR3 DNA reads TGCGCCAGCAGCTTGGAGGGGTCAGTATCTTATCTCTATGAAGCTTTCTTT.

Concerning this clonotype: This beta chain came through as a stray read in a library set up for alpha chains, and its size says little. The V and J genes are TRBV20-1 and TRBJ1-5; the match to TRBD1 covers 10 bases. Germline-derived CDR1 and CDR2 are DFQATT and SNEGSKA (reference sequence). With 6 bases clipped from V and 2 bases from J, the junction kept 7 bases outside the gene matches. CDR3 length: 15 amino acids. As DNA, the CDR3 is TGCAGTGCCCCTGGACAGGGGGGTGGCAATCAGCCCCAGCATTTT. As protein: CSAPGQGGGNQPQHF.

This clonotype was seen repeatedly, ten times or more. In a library made to pick up alpha chains, this beta chain is a stray read with a size that means little. J is TRBJ1-6 and V is TRBV6-4; 9 bases agree with TRBD1. This CDR3 region has 15 residues. Per the germline V gene, CDR1 is MRHNA and CDR2 is SNTAGT. With 6 bases clipped from V and 5 bases from J, the junction kept 5 bases outside the gene matches. The CDR3 region is CASSAWDRDNSPLHF. The DNA of the CDR3 is TGTGCCAGCAGCGCCTGGGACAGGGATAATTCACCCCTCCACTTT.

Ten or more counts support this clonotype. The library was built for alpha chains, so this beta chain is an off-target read and its size means little. This rearrangement joins TRBV10-3 to TRBJ2-3; 9 bases align to TRBD2. The CDR3 covers 16 residues. CDR1 and CDR2 from the germline V gene are ENHRY and SYGVKD. With 0 bases clipped from V and 5 bases from J, the junction kept 6 bases outside the gene matches. Written as DNA, the CDR3 is TGTGCCATCAGTGAGTCGGGGACTAGCCAGGGAGATACGCAGTATTTT. Its translation is CAISESGTSQGDTQYF.

This clonotype was counted ten times or more. Found in a library prepared for alpha chains, this beta chain is an off-target read, and its abundance has little meaning. The genes are TRBV11-2 and TRBJ2-2, with D uncertain. With 3 bases removed from V and 3 bases from J, the gap between germline ends came to 8 bases. The germline CDR1 and CDR2 sequences are SGHAT and FQNNGV. CDR3 length equals 14 residues. CDR3 amino acids: CASSLYGYTGELFF. CDR3 bases: TGTGCCAGCAGCTTGTATGGTTACACCGGGGAGCTGTTTTTT.

This clonotype was observed many times. This beta chain is off target for a library built for alpha chains, so its abundance means little. The V and J genes are TRBV6-1 and TRBJ1-5; D remains ambiguous. Looked up from germline, CDR1 is MNHNS and CDR2 is SASEGT. Between the trimmed V and J ends, which lost 6 bases and 2 bases, there was a span of 8 bases. This CDR3 is 13 amino acids long. CDR3 sequence (DNA): TGTGCCAGCAGGGCGAGGGGCAATCAGCCCCAGCATTTT. It is translated as CASRARGNQPQHF.

This clonotype was detected ten times or more. This beta chain represents an off-target read in a library built for alpha chains; its size is of limited meaning. The chain links TRBV20-1 to TRBJ2-7, with D uncertain. The CDR3 totals 11 residues. CDR1 and CDR2 from the germline V gene are DFQATT and SNEGSKA (reference sequence). The germline V and J ends were trimmed by 6 bases and 6 bases, with 12 bases remaining between them. CDR3 sequence (DNA): TGCAGTGCCATCGCCCGGGCCGAGCAGTACTTC. Translation gives CSAIARAEQYF.

This clonotype was seen repeatedly, ten times or more. This beta chain turned up in a library designed for alpha chains; as an off-target read, its abundance says little. The rearrangement uses TRBV30 and TRBJ2-3, with D possibly being TRBD1 (6 bases). The CDR3 runs to 14 residues. From germline, CDR1 is GTSNPN and CDR2 SVGIG (reference sequence). Trimming removed 3 bases at V and 6 bases at J, with 16 bases between. As DNA, the CDR3 is TGTGCCTGGAGACAGGGCACAGGGTATGATACGCAGTATTTT. Translation gives CAWRQGTGYDTQYF.

This clonotype was detected ten times or more. This beta chain slipped into a library made for alpha chains as a stray read, so its size is not meaningful. The chain recombines TRBV12-3 or TRBV12-4 with TRBJ2-2, with D perhaps TRBD2 (6 bases). The CDR3 loop spans 15 amino acids. V was trimmed by 2 bases and J by 1 base, leaving 8 bases between them. CDR3 DNA sequence: TGTGCCAGCAGTTTACTAGCGTTGAACACCGGGGAGCTGTTTTTT. Its translation: CASSLLALNTGELFF.

Many counts were recorded for this clonotype. The size of this beta chain means little, since it is a stray read in a library made for alpha chains. The chain has TRBV27 and TRBJ1-2, with TRBD1 as a possible D gene (6 bases). In germline, CDR1 is MNHEY, CDR2 SMNVEV (reference sequence). The V end was cut by 3 bases, the J end by 8 bases, with 13 bases between. This CDR3 contains 13 residues. In DNA form, the CDR3 reads TGTGCCAGCAGTTTGAAGGGGGATAACGGCTACACCTTC. Translated, it gives CASSLKGDNGYTF.

This clonotype was picked up many times. Little can be read into the size of this beta chain, an off-target read in a library designed for alpha chains. The chain is built from TRBV20-1 and TRBJ2-1; a weak D match, TRBD1 (6 bases). V lost 6 bases and J lost 4, with 13 bases in between. This CDR3 has 13 residues. Germline V gene sequence: CDR1 DFQATT, CDR2 SNEGSKA (reference sequence). For the CDR3, the DNA is TGCAGTGCCGCGGACAGCTCATACAATGAGCAGTTCTTC. Protein: CSAADSSYNEQFF.

This clonotype is large (0.1 to 1%) within its sample. The size of this beta chain means little, since it is a stray read in a library made for alpha chains. The chain combines TRBV5-1 with TRBJ2-2; D gene unclear. CDR3 size: 12 residues. Trimming shortened V by 1 base and J by 2 bases, and 0 bases separated the two germline ends. The V gene's germline CDR1 is SGHRS and CDR2 YFSETQ. The CDR3 loop is CASSLNTGELFF. The CDR3 coding sequence is TGCGCCAGCAGCTTGAACACCGGGGAGCTGTTTTTT.

This clonotype came up many times. The library was built for alpha chains, so this beta chain is an off-target read and its size means little. CDR3 in amino acids: CASRAGGPSFYEQYF. The CDR3 DNA follows: TGTGCCAGCAGGGCAGGGGGGCCGAGCTTCTACGAGCAGTACTTC. The V call is TRBV7-2, the J call TRBJ2-7, with D possibly matching TRBD1 (7 bases). The V end was cut by 6 bases, the J end by 3 bases, with 18 bases between. This CDR3 region has 15 residues. The germline V gene has CDR1 SGHTA and CDR2 FQGNSA.

This clonotype has ten or more counts. This beta chain slipped into a library made for alpha chains as a stray read, so its size is not meaningful. V gene TRBV28 combines with J gene TRBJ1-5; weak D call: TRBD1 (5 bases). Trimming took off 5 bases at V and 2 bases at J, with 19 bases between the two ends. From germline, CDR1 is MDHEN and CDR2 SYDVKM. The CDR3 has 17 residues. Here the CDR3 reads CASSPLGGAIGNQPQHF. The CDR3 DNA reads TGTGCCAGCAGTCCCTTAGGAGGGGCAATAGGCAATCAGCCCCAGCATTTT.

This clonotype showed up many times. This beta chain lies outside the target of a library built for alpha chains; its clone size means little. This chain links TRBV11-2 with TRBJ2-1, with D perhaps TRBD1 or TRBD2 (5 bases each). V lost 5 bases to trimming and J lost 2 bases, with 13 bases between them. This CDR3 comprises 15 residues. The V gene's germline CDR1 is SGHAT and CDR2 FQNNGV. Written as DNA, the CDR3 is TGTGCCAGCAGCCGGGACCTCGGGCCCTACAATGAGCAGTTCTTC. This translates into CASSRDLGPYNEQFF.

This clonotype showed up many times. The size of this beta chain means little, since it is a stray read in a library made for alpha chains. The chain carries TRBV12-3 or TRBV12-4 and TRBJ1-2; D might be TRBD1 (5 bases). This CDR3 has 14 residues. V dropped 2 bases and J dropped 8 bases, with 15 bases sitting between them. The CDR3 DNA follows: TGTGCCAGCAGTTTACAGGGAAAGGGCGGGGGCTACACCTTC. Translating it yields CASSLQGKGGGYTF.